A selection of T cell receptor beta chains follows, all from one sample in a study of blood T cell repertoires in COVID-19. Assay: immunoSEQ multiplex PCR; the TCRdb copy retains only in-frame clones and omits some. Here the sample spans around 67,000 clones, approximately 89% being singletons. Sequencing was performed on peripheral blood. All receptors derive from a human donor in a cohort sampled during active COVID-19. Each CDR3 is given with its conserved first and last residue. A D gene is named only where the DNA matches it firmly. Clone size is not always given. Where it is, it says once, few, many or a class for expanded clones.

d_call clone_size j_call v_call cdr3_nt cdr3_aa
NA NA TRBJ1-1 TRBV29-1 TGCAGCGTTGATAGTGACACTGAAGCTTTCTTT CSVDSDTEAFF
NA NA TRBJ1-5 TRBV19 TGTGCCAGTAGTATCTCGATCGGAGGGAGAAGGGGTCAGCCCCAGCATTTT CASSISIGGRRGQPQHF
NA once TRBJ1-1 TRBV6-2/TRBV6-3 TGTGCCAGCAGTTACAGGAGGAACACTGAAGCTTTCTTT CASSYRRNTEAFF
TRBD1 NA TRBJ1-5 TRBV2 TGTGCCAGCAGCGGGACAGTGGGCAATCAGCCCCAGCATTTT CASSGTVGNQPQHF
TRBD1 NA TRBJ2-1 TRBV30 TGTGCCTCCAAAAGGGGGCTTACCTACAATGAGCAGTTCTTC CASKRGLTYNEQFF
NA once TRBJ2-7 TRBV5-6 TGTGCCAGCAGGTCAGGCCCCTCGGCCTACGAGCAGTACTTC CASRSGPSAYEQYF
TRBD2 NA TRBJ2-7 TRBV5-6 TGTGCCAGCAGCTTTCCTGGACTAGCGAGCCCCTACGAGCAGTACTTC CASSFPGLASPYEQYF
NA NA TRBJ2-1 TRBV30 TGTGCCTGGAGGACTAGCTCCTACAATGAGCAGTTCTTC CAWRTSSYNEQFF
TRBD1 NA TRBJ2-7 TRBV2 TGTGCCAGCAGTGAAATGAGGGCAGGGGGCGGGCAGCAGTACTTC CASSEMRAGGGQQYF
TRBD1 NA TRBJ2-7 TRBV6-5 TGTGCCAGCAGCTCCGGGACAGGGTCTGGCGAGCAGTACTTC CASSSGTGSGEQYF
TRBD1 NA TRBJ1-1 TRBV5-1 TGCGCCAGCAGCTGGACAGGCCCTGAAGCTTTCTTT CASSWTGPEAFF
NA NA TRBJ1-2 TRBV30 TGTGCCTGGAGTGTTGCGGGGGATGGCTACACCTTC CAWSVAGDGYTF
TRBD1 few TRBJ2-1 TRBV29-1 TGCAGCGTTGAAGGGGGGGACAGGTCCGGCAATGAGCAGTTCTTC CSVEGGDRSGNEQFF
NA few TRBJ2-7 TRBV5-1 TGCGCCAGCGCCAAGTCCAGCCTAGATCTCGAGCAGTACTTC CASAKSSLDLEQYF
NA once TRBJ2-7 TRBV10-1 TGCGCCAGCAGTGAAGGACTAAAAGGGCTCTACGAGCAGTACTTC CASSEGLKGLYEQYF
NA NA TRBJ2-7 TRBV11-2 TGTGCCAGCAGCTTCCAATTGGGCGGGCAGCTTGGGAGGTACGAGCAGTACTTC CASSFQLGGQLGRYEQYF
NA NA TRBJ1-2 TRBV30 TGTGCCTGGATCCCGGGGGGCCTTAACTATGGCTACACCTTC CAWIPGGLNYGYTF
NA NA TRBJ2-7 TRBV5-4 TGTGCCAGCAGCATTGGACCCGAGGGCGAGCAGTACTTC CASSIGPEGEQYF
TRBD1 NA TRBJ2-7 TRBV30 TGTGCCGTCCAGGGGGCTTACGAGCAGTACTTC CAVQGAYEQYF
NA NA TRBJ1-1 TRBV24-1 TGTGCCACCAGTGATTTGCAGGGCACTGAAGCTTTCTTT CATSDLQGTEAFF
NA NA TRBJ1-6 TRBV27 TGTGCCAGCAGTTTAAAGGCAGGGGATTCACCCCTCCACTTT CASSLKAGDSPLHF
NA NA TRBJ2-7 TRBV11-2 TGTGCCAGCAGCCCCGCTCTAGGGGCTAGCTCCTACGAGCAGTACTTC CASSPALGASSYEQYF
NA NA TRBJ1-2 TRBV19 TGTGCCAGTAAGGGGTTCTATGGCTACACCTTC CASKGFYGYTF
NA NA TRBJ2-5 TRBV28 TGTGCCAGCAGTTTATTGCCAGGGCGAGAGACCCAGTACTTC CASSLLPGRETQYF
TRBD1 once TRBJ1-2 TRBV27 TGTGCCAGCAGTTTATTCCCGGGACAGGGAGGAGTAAATGGCTACACCTTC CASSLFPGQGGVNGYTF
TRBD2 once TRBJ2-1 TRBV7-2 TGTGCCAGCTGTTTGCGGGGGGATTACAATGAGCAGTTCTTC CASCLRGDYNEQFF
TRBD1 NA TRBJ1-2 TRBV25-1 TGTGCCAGCAGCGGGGGACAGGGGTTGAGTGGCTACACCTTC CASSGGQGLSGYTF
TRBD1 NA TRBJ1-1 TRBV6-5 TGTGCCAGCAGTTTGACAGGGTGGAACACTGAAGCTTTCTTT CASSLTGWNTEAFF
NA NA TRBJ1-2 TRBV4-2 TGTGCCAGCAGCCAAGAAATAGAGGTCTATGGCTACACCTTC CASSQEIEVYGYTF
NA NA TRBJ1-5 TRBV4-1 TGCGCCAGCAGCCAAGATGTCCAGGCAACAAGTCAGCCCCAGCATTTT CASSQDVQATSQPQHF
NA NA TRBJ1-1 TRBV12-3/TRBV12-4 TGTGCCAGCAGTTTGGGGAGGAACACTGAAGCTTTCTTT CASSLGRNTEAFF
TRBD1 NA TRBJ2-5 TRBV7-9 TGTGCCAGCAGCCACCAGGGACAGGTGCAAGAGACCCAGTACTTC CASSHQGQVQETQYF
NA NA TRBJ1-1 TRBV2 TGTGCCAGCTCAAACAGTTGGACTGAAGCTTTCTTT CASSNSWTEAFF
TRBD1 few TRBJ1-4 TRBV10-2 TGCGCCAGCAGCCTCGGACAGGGAGGTGAAAAACTGTTTTTT CASSLGQGGEKLFF
NA once TRBJ2-7 TRBV11-2 TGTGCCAGCAGCAGAGAAGGCGGGGAGAGTGGCGAGCAGTACTTC CASSREGGESGEQYF
NA once TRBJ2-3 TRBV7-9 TGTGCCAGCAGCTTACCTTGTGAGACAACTTCCACGGATACGCAGTATTTT CASSLPCETTSTDTQYF
NA NA TRBJ2-7 TRBV5-6 TGTGCCAGCAACCTGGGCAGGGCCTACGAGCAGTACTTC CASNLGRAYEQYF
TRBD1 NA TRBJ1-1 TRBV5-5 TGTGCCAGCAGCCTTTGGACAGGTTCGAACACTGAAGCTTTCTTT CASSLWTGSNTEAFF
TRBD2 NA TRBJ2-7 TRBV6-2/TRBV6-3 TGTGCCAGCAGTTCCCCTAGCGGGGGACTATACGAGCAGTACTTC CASSSPSGGLYEQYF
NA NA TRBJ1-4 TRBV6-5 TGTGCCAGCAGTATTCGGGTGGCCGGGATCCTGTTTTTT CASSIRVAGILFF
NA NA TRBJ1-4 TRBV4-1 TGCGCCAGCAGCCAAGCCCCGGCAGGGGCAGGGTGGGAAAAACTGTTTTTT CASSQAPAGAGWEKLFF
TRBD2 NA TRBJ2-7 TRBV11-2 TGTGCCAGCAGCCGGAGTCGAGCGGGGAGCTCCTACGAGCAGTACTTC CASSRSRAGSSYEQYF
NA NA TRBJ1-1 TRBV6-5 TGTGCCAGCAGTTACCATGCAGTGGACACTGAAGCTTTCTTT CASSYHAVDTEAFF
TRBD1 once TRBJ2-7 TRBV11-2 TGTGCCAGCAGCCCGTGGACAGGCAACTCCTACGAGCAGTACTTC CASSPWTGNSYEQYF
NA NA TRBJ1-3 TRBV30 TGTGCCTGGAGTCTAGGGGGTTCTGGAAACACCATATATTTT CAWSLGGSGNTIYF
NA NA TRBJ2-7 TRBV19 TGTGCCAGTACTCTAGGCTACGAGCAGTACTTC CASTLGYEQYF
NA NA TRBJ1-5 TRBV30 TGTGCCTGGAGGAGCAGCGAAAATCAGCCCCAGCATTTT CAWRSSENQPQHF
NA once TRBJ1-1 TRBV4-1 TGCGCCAGCAGTGTACGGAGGACGAACACTGAAGCTTTCTTT CASSVRRTNTEAFF
TRBD2 once TRBJ2-7 TRBV6-2/TRBV6-3 TGTGCCAGCAGTTATCCGGGGGGAACCTACGAGCAGTACTTC CASSYPGGTYEQYF
TRBD1 NA TRBJ1-1 TRBV10-2 TGCGCCAGCAATCAGGGACAGGGTGAGGGAACTGAAGCTTTCTTT CASNQGQGEGTEAFF
TRBD1 once TRBJ1-2 TRBV18 TGTGCCAGCTCACCACCGTCAGGGGGCTCTAACTATGGCTACACCTTC CASSPPSGGSNYGYTF
TRBD1 NA TRBJ1-1 TRBV6-6 TGTGCCAGCAGTTACACGTCATTCAGGGGGCAAAATGAAGCTTTCTTT CASSYTSFRGQNEAFF